The 23 T cell receptor beta chains below were found in one sample sequenced in a study of Ad26.COV2.S vaccination and SARS-CoV-2 variants. Sequenced by immunoSEQ multiplex PCR; TCRdb stores in-frame clones only, minus some. The sample carries fewer than 800,000 clones, roughly 90% recorded once. The sample's treatment: some 20 received Ad26.COV2.S at low or high dose, single or two shots; about 5 received placebo; per-sample allocation not given. It was on day 63 after the first vaccine or placebo injection that samples were taken. The sample in question was peripheral blood, obtained in a trial of Ad26.COV2.S vaccine versus placebo. These TCRs come from a person aged 18-65 years who received the Ad26.COV2.S COVID-19 vaccine or a placebo.

V usage is TRBV19 and J usage is TRBJ2-1; 11 bases are shared with TRBD2. CDR3 length: 18 amino acids. The germline CDR1 and CDR2 sequences are LNHDA and SQIVND (reference sequence). The J segment lost 0 bases and the V segment lost 5 bases, leaving 9 bases of the junction unmatched. CDR3 residues: CASSPSTSGMSSYNEQFF. In DNA form, the CDR3 reads TGTGCCAGTAGTCCGTCGACTAGCGGGATGAGCTCCTACAATGAGCAGTTCTTC.

This clone has a handful of counts. The rearrangement uses TRBV6-1 and TRBJ2-7; D not certain. Deletions cut 2 bases from V and 4 bases from J, with 9 bases between. The V gene's germline CDR1 is MNHNS and CDR2 SASEGT. This CDR3 has 13 residues. CDR3 coding DNA: TGTGCCAGCAGTGAAAATGCGTTTTACGAGCAGTACTTC. Protein: CASSENAFYEQYF.

V is TRBV20-1 and J is TRBJ2-3; 8 bases map to TRBD2. J lost 7 bases, V lost 3 bases, and 9 bases had no gene match. There are 14 residues in the CDR3. CDR1 is DFQATT and CDR2 is SNEGSKA in the germline V gene (reference sequence). The DNA for the CDR3 is TGCAGTGCTAGTCTGTCTAGCGGGCCGAATACGCAGTATTTT. Residues: CSASLSSGPNTQYF.

The chain carries TRBV6-5 and TRBJ2-7; D is tentatively TRBD1 or TRBD2 (5 bases each). Trimming cost V 7 bases and J 2 bases, with 15 bases left between them. This CDR3 comprises 14 residues. Germline CDR1 reads MNHEY; CDR2 reads SVGAGI. CDR3 DNA sequence: TGTGCCAGCACCGACGGGACGTCTCCCTACGAGCAGTACTTC. Its protein is CASTDGTSPYEQYF.

The chain employs TRBV9 and TRBJ2-5; no definite D call. The CDR3 loop spans 14 amino acids. Trimming stripped 3 bases from V and 1 base from J, with 10 bases between. Germline CDR1 reads SGDLS; CDR2 reads YYNGEE. In nucleotides, the CDR3 is TGTGCCAGCAGCGGGGCCTCATCCCAAGAGACCCAGTACTTC. Translation gives CASSGASSQETQYF.

The chain recombines TRBV14 with TRBJ2-7, with 8 bases that match TRBD1. Germline CDR1 and CDR2: SGHDN and FVKESK. V shed 0 bases, J shed 2 bases, and the junction held 0 bases outside the gene matches. The CDR3 consists of 14 residues. The CDR3 region is CASSQEQGAYEQYF. The CDR3 nucleotides read TGTGCCAGCAGCCAAGAACAGGGGGCCTACGAGCAGTACTTC.

The V gene is TRBV10-3, the J gene TRBJ1-5, with D uncertain. There are 14 residues in the CDR3. Germline-derived CDR1 and CDR2 are ENHRY and SYGVKD. V gave up 5 bases and J gave up 1 base, with 9 bases separating them. CDR3 protein: CAISRMDSNQPQHF. Written as DNA, the CDR3 is TGTGCCATCAGTCGTATGGACAGCAATCAGCCCCAGCATTTT.

The sample holds one count of this clone. The chain uses TRBV10-3 and TRBJ2-3; 16 bases are a match to TRBD2. With 2 bases clipped from V and 5 bases from J, the junction kept 7 bases outside the gene matches. Germline values: CDR1 ENHRY, CDR2 SYGVKD. The CDR3 loop spans 18 amino acids. The CDR3 loop reads CAISEPPGLAGGLDTQYF. The CDR3 DNA is TGTGCCATCAGTGAGCCCCCGGGACTAGCGGGGGGGCTAGATACGCAGTATTTT.

The rearrangement joins TRBV7-9 to TRBJ1-1, with 9 positions matching TRBD1. CDR1 is SEHNR and CDR2 is FQNEAQ in the germline V gene (reference sequence). Trimming took 5 bases from V and 14 from J; bases not matched to a gene: 12. The CDR3 totals 13 residues. The CDR3 DNA reads as TGTGCCAGCAGCAACACAAGAGGACAGGGGTCCTTCTTT. This encodes CASSNTRGQGSFF.

This clone was seen only once. This chain links TRBV30 with TRBJ2-5; TRBD2 matches at 8 bases. CDR3 length: 14 residues. After removal of 4 bases from V and 7 bases from J, the junction contained 11 bases not matched to a gene. CDR1 is GTSNPN, CDR2 SVGIG, per germline (reference sequence). CDR3 loop: CAWKAGRASGTQYF. CDR3 coding DNA: TGTGCCTGGAAGGCCGGGAGGGCCTCGGGGACCCAGTACTTC.

This clone was detected once. This chain connects TRBV7-9 to TRBJ1-1; D uncertain. V lost 5 bases to trimming and J lost 6 bases, with 7 bases between them. The germline CDR1 and CDR2 sequences are SEHNR and FQNEAQ (reference sequence). This CDR3 spans 11 amino acids. The CDR3 is CASSDGAEAFF. CDR3 sequence (DNA): TGTGCCAGCAGCGATGGCGCTGAAGCTTTCTTT. Complete variable domain (other parts from reference TRBV7-9 and TRBJ1-1): DTGVSQNPRHKITKRGQNVTFRCDPISEHNRLYWYRQTLGQGPEFLTYFQNEAQLEKSRLLSDRFSAERPKGSFSTLEIQRTEQGDSAMYLCASSDGAEAFFGQGTRLTVV.

The chain has TRBV6-5 and TRBJ2-3; D unresolved. With 6 bases removed from V and 4 bases from J, the gap between germline ends came to 11 bases. This CDR3 is 13 amino acids long. Per the germline V gene, CDR1 is MNHEY and CDR2 is SVGAGI. CDR3 nucleotide sequence: TGTGCCAGCAGCCTCCGGATTTCAGATACGCAGTATTTT. This translates into CASSLRISDTQYF.

The chain uses TRBV7-8 and TRBJ2-2; 8 positions match TRBD1. Unmatched junction bases numbered 11, after V lost 5 bases and J lost 0 bases. There are 18 residues in the CDR3. Germline V gene lookup returns CDR1 SGHVS and CDR2 FQNEAQ. CDR3 loop: CASSADRATKSNTGELFF. CDR3 DNA: TGTGCCAGCAGCGCGGACAGGGCCACCAAATCGAACACCGGGGAGCTGTTTTTT. Full variable domain (rest looked up from reference TRBV7-8 and TRBJ2-2): GAGVSQSPRYKVAKRGQDVALRCDPISGHVSLFWYQQALGQGPEFLTYFQNEAQLDKSGLPSDRFFAERPEGSVSTLKIQRTQQEDSAVYLCASSADRATKSNTGELFFGEGSRLTVL.

The rearrangement links TRBV6-5 to TRBJ2-3, with 7 nucleotides matching TRBD2. Germline values: CDR1 MNHEY, CDR2 SVGAGI. CDR3 length: 15 residues. V shed 6 bases and J 1 base; nucleotides not matched to a gene: 7. The CDR3 sequence: CASRAREKGTDTQYF. As DNA, the CDR3 is TGTGCCAGCAGGGCGCGGGAGAAAGGCACAGATACGCAGTATTTT.

The chain links TRBV7-3 to TRBJ2-6; D call uncertain. From germline, CDR1 is SGHTA and CDR2 FQGTGA. The V end lost 0 bases, the J end lost 2 bases, and 2 bases lay between the germline ends. The CDR3 sequence is 14 residues long. The CDR3 here is CASSLTTGANVLTF. CDR3 DNA: TGTGCCAGCAGCTTAACCACTGGGGCCAACGTCCTGACTTTC.

As concerns this clone: Compared with germline, one end of the junction differs, possibly owing to a read error. The chain links TRBV5-6 to TRBJ1-6, with 8 bases that match TRBD1. This CDR3 contains 15 residues. CDR1 and CDR2 from the germline V gene are SGHDT and YYEEEE. In DNA, the CDR3 is TGTGCCAGCTGCTTCCGGGACAGGAATAATTCACCCCTCCACTTT. Protein product: CASCFRDRNNSPLHF.

J is TRBJ1-6 and V is TRBV7-2; 7 bases line up with TRBD1. The CDR3 sequence is 15 residues long. Germline CDR1 and CDR2: SGHTA and FQGNSA. Trimming at V came to 5 bases and at J to 3 bases, leaving 4 bases not matched to a gene. Here the CDR3 reads CASSHGQVYNSPLHF. In DNA form, the CDR3 reads TGTGCCAGCAGCCACGGACAGGTCTATAATTCACCCCTCCACTTT.

The chain uses TRBV29-1 and TRBJ1-4; no definite D call. This CDR3 region has 11 residues. Deletions cut 4 bases from V and 2 bases from J, with 2 bases between. Germline V CDR1 and CDR2: SQVTM, ANQGSEA. The CDR3 sequence: CSVGTNEKLFF. In nucleotides, the CDR3 is TGCAGCGTTGGGACTAATGAAAAACTGTTTTTT.

The sample holds one count of this clone. V usage is TRBV25-1 and J usage is TRBJ1-4, with a weak D call TRBD1 (5 bases). The CDR3 is 14 amino acids. V gave up 3 bases and J gave up 7 bases, with 12 bases separating them. Germline CDR1 MGHDK, CDR2 SYGVNS. CDR3 residues: CASSDRTGVEKLFF. The DNA of the CDR3 is TGTGCCAGCAGTGACAGAACAGGAGTTGAAAAACTGTTTTTT.

The chain uses TRBV6-1 and TRBJ2-1, with no clear D. The CDR3 totals 12 residues. Per the germline V gene, CDR1 is MNHNS and CDR2 is SASEGT. Trimming left V 1 base short and J 7 bases short, with 5 bases between. The CDR3 DNA sequence: TGTGCCAGCAGTGAAGGAAGGAATGAGCAGTTCTTC. Its translation: CASSEGRNEQFF.

The chain carries TRBV18 and TRBJ1-4, with D perhaps matching TRBD1 (5 bases). Trimming took 2 bases from V and 1 from J, leaving 11 bases between them. Germline-derived CDR1 and CDR2 are KGHSH and LQKENI. CDR3 size: 16 residues. The CDR3 sequence: CASSPGGRGTNEKLFF. CDR3 DNA sequence: TGTGCCAGCTCACCAGGGGGACGGGGAACTAATGAAAAACTGTTTTTT.

This sequence joins TRBV18 and TRBJ1-1; possibly TRBD1 for D (6 bases). V lost 1 base and J 4 bases, leaving 13 bases between the germline ends. The length of the CDR3 is 15 residues. The germline CDR1 and CDR2 sequences are KGHSH and LQKENI. CDR3 bases: TGTGCCAGCTCACCACGCCCGACAGGTGCCACTGAAGCTTTCTTT. Translating gives CASSPRPTGATEAFF.

The CDR3 loop is CSVEIGLAGSYEQYF. CDR3 nucleotide sequence: TGCAGCGTTGAAATCGGCCTAGCGGGCTCCTACGAGCAGTACTTC. The V call is TRBV29-1, the J call TRBJ2-7; 8 bases align to TRBD2. This CDR3 contains 15 residues. The ends lost 2 bases at V and 0 bases at J; junction bases unmatched: 6. Germline values: CDR1 SQVTM, CDR2 ANQGSEA.